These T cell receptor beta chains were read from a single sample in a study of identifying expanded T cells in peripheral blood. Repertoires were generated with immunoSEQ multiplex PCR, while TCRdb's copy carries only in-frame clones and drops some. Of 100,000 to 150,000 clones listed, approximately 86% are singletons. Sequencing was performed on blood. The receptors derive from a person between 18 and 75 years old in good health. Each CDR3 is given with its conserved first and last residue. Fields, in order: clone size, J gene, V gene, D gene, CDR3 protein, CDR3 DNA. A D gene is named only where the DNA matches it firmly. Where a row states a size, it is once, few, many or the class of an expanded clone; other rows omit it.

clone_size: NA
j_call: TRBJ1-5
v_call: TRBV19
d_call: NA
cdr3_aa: CASRDVSNQPQHF
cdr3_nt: TGTGCCAGTCGGGACGTTAGCAATCAGCCCCAGCATTTT

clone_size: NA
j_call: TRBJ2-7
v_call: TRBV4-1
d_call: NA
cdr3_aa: CASSQGLLARLASHEQYF
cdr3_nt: TGCGCCAGCAGCCAGGGCCTCCTAGCGAGGTTAGCCTCCCACGAGCAGTACTTC

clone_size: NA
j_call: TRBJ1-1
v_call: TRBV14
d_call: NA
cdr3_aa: CASSVDKKRGWNTEAFF
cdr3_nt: TGTGCCAGCAGCGTTGACAAGAAGCGCGGCTGGAACACTGAAGCTTTCTTT

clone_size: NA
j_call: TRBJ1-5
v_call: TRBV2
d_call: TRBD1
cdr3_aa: CASSNRGGNQPQHF
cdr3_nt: TGTGCCAGCAGTAACAGGGGTGGCAATCAGCCCCAGCATTTT

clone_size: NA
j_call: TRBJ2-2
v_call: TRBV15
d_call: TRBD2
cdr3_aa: CATSSGLAGGTGELFF
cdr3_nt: TGTGCCACCAGCAGTGGGCTAGCGGGGGGCACCGGGGAGCTGTTTTTT

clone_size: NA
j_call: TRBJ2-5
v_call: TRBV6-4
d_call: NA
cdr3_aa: CASSDSSAEETQYF
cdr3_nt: TGTGCCAGCAGTGACTCTAGTGCCGAGGAGACCCAGTACTTC

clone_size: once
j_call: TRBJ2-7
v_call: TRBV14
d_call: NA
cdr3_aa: CASSQGALYEQYF
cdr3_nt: TGTGCCAGCAGCCAAGGTGCATTATACGAGCAGTACTTC

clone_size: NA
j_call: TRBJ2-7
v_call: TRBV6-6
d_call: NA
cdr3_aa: CASSTRAAGEWYEQYF
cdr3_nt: TGTGCCAGCAGTACACGGGCGGCCGGGGAGTGGTACGAGCAGTACTTC

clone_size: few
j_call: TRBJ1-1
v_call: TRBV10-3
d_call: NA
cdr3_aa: CAISESTPGTEAFF
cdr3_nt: TGTGCCATCAGTGAGTCGACACCAGGCACTGAAGCTTTCTTT

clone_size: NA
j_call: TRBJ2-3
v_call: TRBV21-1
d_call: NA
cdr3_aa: CASSKALALGPSTDTQYF
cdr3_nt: TGTGCCAGCAGCAAAGCATTGGCTCTTGGCCCTTCGACAGATACGCAGTATTTT

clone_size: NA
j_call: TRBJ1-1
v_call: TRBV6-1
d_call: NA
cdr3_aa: CASSRDLSNTEAFF
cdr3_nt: TGTGCCAGCAGCCGGGACCTATCGAACACTGAAGCTTTCTTT

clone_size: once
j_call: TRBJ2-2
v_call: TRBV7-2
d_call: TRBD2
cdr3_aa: CASSLTSGGTGELFF
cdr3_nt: TGTGCCAGCAGCCTGACTAGCGGAGGCACCGGGGAGCTGTTTTTT

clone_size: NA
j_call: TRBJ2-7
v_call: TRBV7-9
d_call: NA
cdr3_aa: CASQRQAGSYEQYF
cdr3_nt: TGTGCCAGCCAGCGACAGGCCGGTTCCTACGAGCAGTACTTC

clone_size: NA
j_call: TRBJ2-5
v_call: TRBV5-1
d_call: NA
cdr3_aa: CASSATGTPQETQYF
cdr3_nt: TGCGCCAGCAGCGCCACCGGGACACCGCAAGAGACCCAGTACTTC

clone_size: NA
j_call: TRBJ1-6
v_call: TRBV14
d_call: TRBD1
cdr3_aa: CASSLRTGGSSPLHF
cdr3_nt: TGTGCCAGCAGCCTCCGGACAGGGGGGAGTTCACCCCTCCACTTT

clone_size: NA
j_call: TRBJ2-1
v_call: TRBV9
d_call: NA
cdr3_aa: CASSVSGMGLNNEQFF
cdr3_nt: TGTGCCAGCAGCGTATCCGGGATGGGGCTCAACAATGAGCAGTTCTTC

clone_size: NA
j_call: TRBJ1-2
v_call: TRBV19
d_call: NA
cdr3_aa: CATRQAIDYGYTF
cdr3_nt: TGTGCCACCAGACAGGCCATCGACTATGGCTACACCTTC

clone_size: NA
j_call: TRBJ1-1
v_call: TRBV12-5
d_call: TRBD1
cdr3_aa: CASGLETGVDTEAFF
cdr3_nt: TGTGCTAGTGGTTTGGAAACAGGGGTCGACACTGAAGCTTTCTTT

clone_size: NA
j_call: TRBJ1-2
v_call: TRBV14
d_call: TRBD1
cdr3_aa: CASSQALGTGRRGYTF
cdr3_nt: TGTGCCAGCAGCCAAGCCCTCGGGACAGGACGACGTGGCTACACCTTC

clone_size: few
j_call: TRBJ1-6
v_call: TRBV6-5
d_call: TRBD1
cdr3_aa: CASSASGQGESPLHF
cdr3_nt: TGTGCCAGCAGCGCGTCGGGACAGGGGGAATCACCCCTCCACTTT

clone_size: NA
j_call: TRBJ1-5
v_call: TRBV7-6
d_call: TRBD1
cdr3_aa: CASSLGQGNVQPQHF
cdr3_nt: TGTGCCAGCAGCTTGGGACAGGGAAATGTTCAGCCCCAGCATTTT

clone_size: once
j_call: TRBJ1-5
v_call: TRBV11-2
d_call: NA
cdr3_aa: CASSKEGGTYQPQHF
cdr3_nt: TGTGCCAGCAGCAAGGAGGGCGGGACATATCAGCCCCAGCATTTT

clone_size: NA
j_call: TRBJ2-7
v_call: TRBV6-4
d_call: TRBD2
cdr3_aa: CASSAPSSGRGEQYF
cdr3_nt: TGTGCCAGCAGTGCCCCCAGTAGCGGGAGGGGCGAGCAGTACTTC

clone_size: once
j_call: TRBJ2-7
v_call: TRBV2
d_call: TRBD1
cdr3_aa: CASISEQGTYEQYF
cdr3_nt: TGTGCCAGCATCTCAGAACAGGGGACCTACGAGCAGTACTTC

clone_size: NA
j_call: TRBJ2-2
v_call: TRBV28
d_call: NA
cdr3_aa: CASSFRSVAETGELFF
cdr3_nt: TGTGCCAGCAGTTTTCGATCAGTAGCGGAAACCGGGGAGCTGTTTTTT

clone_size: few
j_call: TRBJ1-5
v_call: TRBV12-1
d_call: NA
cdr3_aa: CASSHGGRTNQPQHF
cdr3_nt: TGTGCCAGCAGCCATGGTGGCAGAACCAATCAGCCCCAGCATTTT

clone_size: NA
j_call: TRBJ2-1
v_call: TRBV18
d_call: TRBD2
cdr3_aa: CASSPYTLAGGNEQFF
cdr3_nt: TGTGCCAGCTCACCATACACACTAGCGGGAGGCAATGAGCAGTTCTTC

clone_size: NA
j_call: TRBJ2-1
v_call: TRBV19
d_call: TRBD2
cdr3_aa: CASGLGVFVDNEQFF
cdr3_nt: TGTGCCAGTGGACTAGGGGTTTTTGTAGACAATGAGCAGTTCTTC

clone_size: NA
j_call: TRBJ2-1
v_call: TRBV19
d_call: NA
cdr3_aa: CASSIRDGLYNEQFF
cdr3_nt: TGTGCCAGTAGTATTCGAGACGGTCTCTACAATGAGCAGTTCTTC

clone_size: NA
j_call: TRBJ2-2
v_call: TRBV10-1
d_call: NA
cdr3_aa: CASSETGNTGELFF
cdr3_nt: TGCGCCAGCAGTGAGACAGGGAACACCGGGGAGCTGTTTTTT

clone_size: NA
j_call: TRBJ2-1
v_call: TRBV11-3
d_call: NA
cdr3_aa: CASSPRGRDEQFF
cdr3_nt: TGTGCCAGCAGCCCGAGGGGACGGGATGAGCAGTTCTTC

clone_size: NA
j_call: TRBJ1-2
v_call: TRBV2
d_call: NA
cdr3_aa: CASSVTLTDYGYTF
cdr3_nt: TGTGCCAGCAGTGTGACCCTCACCGACTATGGCTACACCTTC

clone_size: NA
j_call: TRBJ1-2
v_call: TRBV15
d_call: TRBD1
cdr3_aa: CATSRVGQEGYGYTF
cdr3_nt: TGTGCCACCAGCAGAGTGGGACAGGAAGGCTATGGCTACACCTTC

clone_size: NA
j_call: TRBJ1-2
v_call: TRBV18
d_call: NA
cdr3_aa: CASSPYEGTAANYGYTF
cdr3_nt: TGTGCCAGCTCACCATACGAGGGGACCGCAGCTAACTATGGCTACACCTTC

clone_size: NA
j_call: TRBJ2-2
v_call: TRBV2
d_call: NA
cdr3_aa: CASRALVTGELFF
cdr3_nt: TGTGCCAGCAGAGCACTAGTAACCGGGGAGCTGTTTTTT

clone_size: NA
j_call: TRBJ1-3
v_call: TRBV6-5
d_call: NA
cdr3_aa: CASSSHFGSGNTIYF
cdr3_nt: TGTGCCAGCAGTTCTCATTTTGGGTCTGGAAACACCATATATTTT

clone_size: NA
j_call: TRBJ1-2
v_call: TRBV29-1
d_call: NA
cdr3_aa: CSVGDGGNYGYTF
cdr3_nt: TGCAGCGTAGGGGACGGGGGAAACTATGGCTACACCTTC

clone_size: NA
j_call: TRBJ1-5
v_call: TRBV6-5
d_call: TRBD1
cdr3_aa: CASRQGSQPQHF
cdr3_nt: TGTGCCAGCAGACAGGGGAGTCAGCCCCAGCATTTT

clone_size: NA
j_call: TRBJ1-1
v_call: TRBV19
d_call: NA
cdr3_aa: CASSDSENTEAFF
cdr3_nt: TGTGCCAGTAGTGACAGTGAGAACACTGAAGCTTTCTTT

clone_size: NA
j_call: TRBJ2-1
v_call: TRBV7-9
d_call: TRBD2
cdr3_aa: CASSPSGREYNEQFF
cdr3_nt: TGTGCCAGCAGCCCTAGCGGGAGGGAGTACAATGAGCAGTTCTTC

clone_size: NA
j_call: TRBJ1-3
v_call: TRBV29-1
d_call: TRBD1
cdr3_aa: CSVAQGSSGNTIYF
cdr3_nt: TGCAGCGTTGCACAGGGGAGCTCTGGAAACACCATATATTTT